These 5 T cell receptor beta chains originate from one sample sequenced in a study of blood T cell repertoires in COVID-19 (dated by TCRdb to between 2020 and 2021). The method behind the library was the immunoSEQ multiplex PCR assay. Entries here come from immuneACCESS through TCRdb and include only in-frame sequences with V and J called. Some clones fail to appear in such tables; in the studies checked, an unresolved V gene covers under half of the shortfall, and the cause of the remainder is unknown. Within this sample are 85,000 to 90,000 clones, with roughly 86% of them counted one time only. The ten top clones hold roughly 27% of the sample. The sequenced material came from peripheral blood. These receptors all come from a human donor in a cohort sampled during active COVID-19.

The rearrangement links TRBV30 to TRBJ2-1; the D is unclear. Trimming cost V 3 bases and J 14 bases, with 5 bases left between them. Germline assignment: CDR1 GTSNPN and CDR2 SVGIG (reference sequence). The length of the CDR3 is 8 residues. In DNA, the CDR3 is TGTGCCTGGAGCCCGGAGTTCTTC. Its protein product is CAWSPEFF.

CDR3 amino acids: CASSPTHSGGANEQFF. The DNA of the CDR3 is TGTGCCAGCAGCCCAACCCACAGCGGGGGGGCCAATGAGCAGTTCTTC. The chain employs TRBV3-1 (or the pseudogene TRBV3-2) and TRBJ2-1; 10 nucleotides align to TRBD2. The CDR3 totals 16 residues. J was trimmed by 6 bases and V by 4 bases; bases with no gene match: 9. Germline CDR1 is LGHDT and CDR2 is YNNKEL (reference sequence).

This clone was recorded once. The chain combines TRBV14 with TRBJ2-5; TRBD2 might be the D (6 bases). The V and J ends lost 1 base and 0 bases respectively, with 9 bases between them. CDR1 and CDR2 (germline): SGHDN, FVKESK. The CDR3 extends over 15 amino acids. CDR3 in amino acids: CASSQARGYQETQYF. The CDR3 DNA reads TGTGCCAGCAGCCAAGCCCGGGGGTACCAAGAGACCCAGTACTTC.

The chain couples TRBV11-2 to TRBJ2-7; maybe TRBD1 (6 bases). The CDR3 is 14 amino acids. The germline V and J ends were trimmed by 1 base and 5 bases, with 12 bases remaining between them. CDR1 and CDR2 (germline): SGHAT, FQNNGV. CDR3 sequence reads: CASSLVPGVDEQYF. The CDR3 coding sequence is TGTGCCAGCAGCTTAGTCCCAGGGGTGGACGAGCAGTACTTC.

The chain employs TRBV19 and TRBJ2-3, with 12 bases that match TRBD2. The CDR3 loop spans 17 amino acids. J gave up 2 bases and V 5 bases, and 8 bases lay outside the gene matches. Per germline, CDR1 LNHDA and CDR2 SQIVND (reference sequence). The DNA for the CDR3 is TGTGCCAGTAGTGGGCCGGGACTAGCGGGCGCCACAGATACGCAGTATTTT. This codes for CASSGPGLAGATDTQYF.